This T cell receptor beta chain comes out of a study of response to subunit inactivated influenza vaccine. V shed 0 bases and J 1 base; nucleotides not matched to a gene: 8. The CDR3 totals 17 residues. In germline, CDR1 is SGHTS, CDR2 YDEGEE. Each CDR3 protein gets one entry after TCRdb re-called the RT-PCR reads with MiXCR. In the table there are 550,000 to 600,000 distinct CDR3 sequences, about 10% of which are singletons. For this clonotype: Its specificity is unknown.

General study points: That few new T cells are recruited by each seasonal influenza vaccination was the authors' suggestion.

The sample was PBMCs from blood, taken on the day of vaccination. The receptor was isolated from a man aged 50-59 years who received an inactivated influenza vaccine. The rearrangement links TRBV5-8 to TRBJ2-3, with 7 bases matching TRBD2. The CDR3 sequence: CASSLALGGRGTDTQYF. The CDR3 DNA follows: TGTGCCAGCAGCTTGGCCCTGGGGGGGAGAGGCACAGATACGCAGTATTTT.